The sequence of this TCR beta chain was determined in a study of blood T cell repertoires in COVID-19. Using immunoSEQ multiplex PCR, the repertoire was profiled, and TCRdb retains in-frame clones only, with some absent. This sample carries 77,000 or so clones, 65% to 90% of them seen once, and the ten largest clones take 6.9%. Germline V gene sequence: CDR1 MDHEN, CDR2 SYDVKM. Deletions cut 4 bases from V and 2 bases from J, with 7 bases between. CDR3 length equals 13 residues. This receptor was identified in a man aged 25 to 40 with COVID-19, enrolled during active disease. The material sequenced was peripheral blood. The V call is TRBV28, the J call TRBJ2-3; D gene uncertain. In nucleotides, the CDR3 is TGTGCCAGCAGTTCCTATTACACAGATACGCAGTATTTT. Amino acids: CASSSYYTDTQYF. Variable domain in full (rest from reference TRBV28 and TRBJ2-3): DVKVTQSSRYLVKRTGEKVFLECVQDMDHENMFWYRQDPGLGLRLIYFSYDVKMKEKGDIPEGYSVSREKKERFSLILESASTNQTSMYLCASSSYYTDTQYFGPGTRLTVL.